These 7 T cell receptor beta chains were all obtained from the same sample, sequenced in a study of T-cell reconstitution after alpha-beta-depleted transplantation in children. Preparation of the TCRbeta library used unique molecular identifiers. TCRdb recomputed calls from the PCR reads with MiXCR, one row per CDR3 protein. The sample includes hundreds of thousands of distinct CDR3 sequences, roughly a tenth of them seen just once. Sequencing used PBMCs from the stem cell graft donor, obtained from the stem cell graft. Every receptor here comes from a human donor who donated a stem cell graft to a child with acute myeloid leukemia.

This clonotype occurred many times. At one end the junction does not follow the germline gene, possibly because of a read error. The chain links TRBV5-1 to TRBJ2-7, with 7 bases identical to TRBD2. The V gene's germline CDR1 is SGHRS and CDR2 YFSETQ. The CDR3 is 13 amino acids. Here the CDR3 DNA reads TGTGCCAGCAGTTTGGTGGGGGAGGGCGAGCAGTACTTC. Protein sequence: CASSLVGEGEQYF. The full variable domain, rest sourced from reference TRBV5-1 and TRBJ2-7, is KAGVTQTPRYLIKTRGQQVTLSCSPISGHRSVSWYQQTPGQGLQFLFEYFSETQRNKGNFPGRFSGRQFSNSRSEMNVSTLELGDSALYLCASSLVGEGEQYFGPGTRLTVT.

This clonotype was counted at least ten times. This rearrangement joins TRBV7-8 to TRBJ2-7; no clear D gene. Germline V gene data show CDR1 as SGHVS and CDR2 as FQNEAQ. This CDR3 is built from 15 residues. V lost 4 bases, J lost 1 base, and 14 bases lay in between. The CDR3 nucleotides are TGTGCCAGCAGCTATGAACACCCGTCATCCTACGAGCAGTACTTC. It specifies CASSYEHPSSYEQYF.

V is TRBV18 and J is TRBJ2-1; D call uncertain. CDR3 length: 13 residues. V lost 5 bases to trimming and J lost 5 bases, with 10 bases between them. The V gene's germline CDR1 is KGHSH and CDR2 LQKENI. In nucleotides, the CDR3 is TGTGCCAGCTCAACCTCCTATAACAATGAGCAGTTCTTC. This sequence encodes CASSTSYNNEQFF.

The rearrangement joins TRBV5-5 to TRBJ2-3; TRBD2 matches at 12 bases. The CDR3 is 17 residues long. V lost 4 bases, J lost 5 bases, and 11 bases stayed unmatched. Germline V lookup: CDR1 SGHKS, CDR2 YYEKEE (reference sequence). The CDR3 sequence: CASSLPLLAGGRDTQYF. The DNA of the CDR3 is TGTGCCAGCAGCCTGCCCCTTCTAGCGGGAGGGAGAGATACGCAGTATTTT.

This clonotype appeared many times. The J gene is TRBJ1-6, the V gene TRBV12-3 or TRBV12-4, with a weak D call TRBD1 (5 bases). The ends were cut back, 6 bases at V and 8 bases at J, with 11 bases in the middle. The CDR3 runs 13 residues. For the CDR3, the DNA is TGTGCCAGCAGGCCAGGGTTGGATTCACCCCTCCACTTT. Amino acid sequence: CASRPGLDSPLHF.

There are a few counts of this clonotype. The chain joins TRBV7-4 to TRBJ2-2; 8 positions agree with TRBD2. Germline values: CDR1 SGHVT, CDR2 SQSDAQ. The CDR3 covers 18 residues. The junction had 10 bases not matched to a gene; V was cut back by 2 bases and J by 2 bases. In nucleotides, the CDR3 is TGTGCCAGCAGCTTATGGTCTAGCGGGCGAACAAACACCGGGGAGCTGTTTTTT. Translating gives CASSLWSSGRTNTGELFF.

This clonotype was recorded a few times. This chain uses TRBV20-1 with TRBJ2-2, with TRBD2 matching over 10 bases. Looked up from germline, CDR1 is DFQATT and CDR2 is SNEGSKA (reference sequence). This CDR3 spans 18 amino acids. V lost 2 bases to trimming and J lost 3 bases; unmatched junction nucleotides: 12. CDR3 DNA: TGCAGTGCTAGAAGTAACTTACTAGCGGGATACTACACCGGGGAGCTGTTTTTT. Its protein is CSARSNLLAGYYTGELFF.